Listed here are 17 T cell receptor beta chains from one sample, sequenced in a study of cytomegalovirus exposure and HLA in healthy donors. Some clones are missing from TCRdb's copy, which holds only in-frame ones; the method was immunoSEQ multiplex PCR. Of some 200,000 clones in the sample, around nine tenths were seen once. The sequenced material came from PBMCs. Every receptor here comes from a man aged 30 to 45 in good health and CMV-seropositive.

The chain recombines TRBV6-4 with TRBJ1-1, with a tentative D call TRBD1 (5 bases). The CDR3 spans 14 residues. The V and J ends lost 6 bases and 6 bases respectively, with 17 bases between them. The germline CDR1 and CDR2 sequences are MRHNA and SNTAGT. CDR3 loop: CASSPGQNEAEAFF. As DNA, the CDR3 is TGTGCCAGCAGCCCCGGACAAAATGAGGCTGAAGCTTTCTTT.

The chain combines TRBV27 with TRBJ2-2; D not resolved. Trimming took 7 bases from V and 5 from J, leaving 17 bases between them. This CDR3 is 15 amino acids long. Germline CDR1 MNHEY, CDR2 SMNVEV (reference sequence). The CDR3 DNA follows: TGTGCCAGCACTTTGAAGGACCAAGGGACCGGGGAGCTGTTTTTT. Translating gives CASTLKDQGTGELFF.

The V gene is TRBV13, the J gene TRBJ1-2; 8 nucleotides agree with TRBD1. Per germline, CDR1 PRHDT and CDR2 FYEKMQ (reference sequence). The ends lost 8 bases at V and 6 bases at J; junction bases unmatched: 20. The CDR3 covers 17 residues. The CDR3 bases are TGTGCCAGCGCCCGATTAGGGCAGGGGGCCTACCCCAATGGCTACACCTTC. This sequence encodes CASARLGQGAYPNGYTF.

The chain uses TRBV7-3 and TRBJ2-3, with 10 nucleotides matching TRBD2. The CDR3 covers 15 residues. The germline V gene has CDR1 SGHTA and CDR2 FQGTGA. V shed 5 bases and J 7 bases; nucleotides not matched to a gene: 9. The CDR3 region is CASSPQLAGTNTQYF. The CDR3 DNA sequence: TGTGCCAGCAGCCCCCAACTAGCGGGGACGAATACGCAGTATTTT.

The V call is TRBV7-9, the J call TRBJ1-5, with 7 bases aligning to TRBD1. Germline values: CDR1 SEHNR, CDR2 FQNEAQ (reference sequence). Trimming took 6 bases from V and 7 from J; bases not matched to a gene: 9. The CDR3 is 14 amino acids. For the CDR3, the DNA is TGTGCCAGCAGGTTAACAGGGGAGGAGCAGCCCCAGCATTTT. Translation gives CASRLTGEEQPQHF. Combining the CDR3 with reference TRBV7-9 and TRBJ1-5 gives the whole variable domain DTGVSQNPRHKITKRGQNVTFRCDPISEHNRLYWYRQTLGQGPEFLTYFQNEAQLEKSRLLSDRFSAERPKGSFSTLEIQRTEQGDSAMYLCASRLTGEEQPQHFGDGTRLSIL.

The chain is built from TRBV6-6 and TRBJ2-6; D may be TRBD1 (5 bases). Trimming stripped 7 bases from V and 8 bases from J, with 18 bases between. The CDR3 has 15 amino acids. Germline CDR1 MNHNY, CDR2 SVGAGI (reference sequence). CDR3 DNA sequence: TGTGCCAGCACCCCAGACAGCGCCCCCCCCAACGTCCTGACTTTC. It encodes CASTPDSAPPNVLTF.

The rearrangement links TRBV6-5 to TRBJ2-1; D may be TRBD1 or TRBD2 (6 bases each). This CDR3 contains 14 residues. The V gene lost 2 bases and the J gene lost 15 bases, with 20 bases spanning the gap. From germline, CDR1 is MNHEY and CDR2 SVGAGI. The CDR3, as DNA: TGTGCCAGCAGTTACGCGGGAAGCGAGAGGGGGGTGTTCTTC. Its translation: CASSYAGSERGVFF.

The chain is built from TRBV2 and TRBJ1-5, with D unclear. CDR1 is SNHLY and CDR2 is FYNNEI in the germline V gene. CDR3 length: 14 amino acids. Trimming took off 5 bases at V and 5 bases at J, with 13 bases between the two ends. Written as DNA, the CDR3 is TGTGCCAGCAGTCTTGAGGTAGTCTATCAGCCCCAGCATTTT. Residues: CASSLEVVYQPQHF.

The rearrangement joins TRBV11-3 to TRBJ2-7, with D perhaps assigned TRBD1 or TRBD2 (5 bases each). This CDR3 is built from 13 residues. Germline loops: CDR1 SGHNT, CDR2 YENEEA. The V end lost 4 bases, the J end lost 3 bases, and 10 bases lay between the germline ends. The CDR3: CASSWGRGYEQYF. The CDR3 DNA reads TGTGCCAGCAGCTGGGGACGGGGCTACGAGCAGTACTTC.

This CDR3 is CASSSPGTYQPQHF. CDR3 bases: TGTGCCAGTAGTAGCCCCGGGACTTATCAGCCCCAGCATTTT. V is TRBV19 and J is TRBJ1-5; possibly TRBD1 for D (5 bases). Germline V gene data show CDR1 as LNHDA and CDR2 as SQIVND (reference sequence). The CDR3 runs to 14 residues. V lost 4 bases and J lost 5, with 12 bases in between.

Written as DNA, the CDR3 is TGTGCCTGGAGTGTACGTGGGACAGGGGGGACTGAAGCTTTCTTT. It yields the protein CAWSVRGTGGTEAFF. The rearrangement joins TRBV30 to TRBJ1-1, with TRBD1 matching over 11 bases. The CDR3 covers 15 residues. After removal of 0 bases from V and 5 bases from J, the junction contained 5 bases not matched to a gene. Per the germline V gene, CDR1 is GTSNPN and CDR2 is SVGIG (reference sequence). The complete variable domain, with remaining parts taken from reference TRBV30 and TRBJ1-1, reads SQTIHQWPATLVQPVGSPLSLECTVEGTSNPNLYWYRQAAGRGLQLLFYSVGIGQISSEVPQNLSASRPQDRQFILSSKKLLLSDSGFYLCAWSVRGTGGTEAFFGQGTRLTVV.

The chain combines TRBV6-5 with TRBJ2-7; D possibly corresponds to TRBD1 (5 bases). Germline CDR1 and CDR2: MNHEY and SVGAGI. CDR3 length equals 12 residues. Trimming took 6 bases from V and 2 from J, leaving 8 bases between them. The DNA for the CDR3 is TGTGCCAGCAGCCCGGACACCTACGAGCAGTACTTC. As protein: CASSPDTYEQYF.

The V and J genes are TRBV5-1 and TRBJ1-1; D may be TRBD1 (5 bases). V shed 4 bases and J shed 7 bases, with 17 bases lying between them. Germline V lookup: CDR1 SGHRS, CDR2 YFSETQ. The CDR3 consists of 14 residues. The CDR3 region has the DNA TGCGCCAGCAGCGGAAGGGGACTGGACGGTGAAGCTTTCTTT. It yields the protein CASSGRGLDGEAFF.

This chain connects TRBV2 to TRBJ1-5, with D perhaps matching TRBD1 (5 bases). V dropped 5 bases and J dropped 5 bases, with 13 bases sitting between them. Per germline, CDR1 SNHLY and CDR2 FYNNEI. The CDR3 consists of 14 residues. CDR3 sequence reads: CASSNRDQYQPQHF. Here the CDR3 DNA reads TGTGCCAGCAGTAACCGGGACCAGTATCAGCCCCAGCATTTT.

CDR3 coding DNA: TGCGCCAGCAGCGTACAGGGTAATGAAAAACTGTTTTTT. Its protein product is CASSVQGNEKLFF. This chain uses TRBV5-1 with TRBJ1-4; TRBD1 might be the D (6 bases). V lost 4 bases, J lost 4 bases, and 8 bases lay in between. Germline V gene sequence: CDR1 SGHRS, CDR2 YFSETQ. This CDR3 comprises 13 residues.

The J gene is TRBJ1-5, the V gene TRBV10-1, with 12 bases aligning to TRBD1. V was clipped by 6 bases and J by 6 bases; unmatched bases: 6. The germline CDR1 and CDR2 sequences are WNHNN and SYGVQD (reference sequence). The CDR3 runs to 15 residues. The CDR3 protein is CASRRGQGASQPQHF. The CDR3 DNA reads TGCGCCAGCAGGAGGGGACAGGGGGCAAGTCAGCCCCAGCATTTT.

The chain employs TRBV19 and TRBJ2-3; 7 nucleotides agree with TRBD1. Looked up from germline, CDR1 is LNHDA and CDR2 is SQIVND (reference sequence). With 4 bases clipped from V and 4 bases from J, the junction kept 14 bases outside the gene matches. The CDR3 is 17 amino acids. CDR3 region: CASSTRLTGVGPDTQYF. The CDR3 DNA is TGTGCCAGTAGTACCCGGCTAACAGGGGTGGGTCCAGATACGCAGTATTTT.